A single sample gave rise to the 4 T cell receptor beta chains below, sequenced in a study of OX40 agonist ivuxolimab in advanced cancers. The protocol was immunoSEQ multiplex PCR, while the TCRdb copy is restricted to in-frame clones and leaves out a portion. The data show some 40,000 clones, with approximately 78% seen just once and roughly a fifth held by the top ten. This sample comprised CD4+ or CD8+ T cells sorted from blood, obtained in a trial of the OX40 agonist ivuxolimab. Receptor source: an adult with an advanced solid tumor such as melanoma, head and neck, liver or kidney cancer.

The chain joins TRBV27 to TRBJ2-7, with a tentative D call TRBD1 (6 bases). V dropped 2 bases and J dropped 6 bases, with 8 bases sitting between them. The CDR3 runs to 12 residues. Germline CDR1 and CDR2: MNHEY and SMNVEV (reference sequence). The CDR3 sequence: CASSLEGVEQYF. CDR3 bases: TGTGCCAGCAGTTTAGAGGGGGTCGAGCAGTACTTC.

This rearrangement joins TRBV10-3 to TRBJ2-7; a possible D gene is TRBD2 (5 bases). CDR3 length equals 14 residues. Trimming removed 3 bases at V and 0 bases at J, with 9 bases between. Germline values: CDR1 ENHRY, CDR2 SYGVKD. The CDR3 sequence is CAISEGRASYEQYF. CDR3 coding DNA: TGTGCCATCAGTGAAGGGCGGGCCTCCTACGAGCAGTACTTC.

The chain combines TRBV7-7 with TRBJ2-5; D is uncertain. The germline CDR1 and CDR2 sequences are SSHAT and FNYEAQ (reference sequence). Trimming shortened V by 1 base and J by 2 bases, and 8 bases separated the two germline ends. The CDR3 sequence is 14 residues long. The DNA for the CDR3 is TGTGCCAGCAGCTTAGACTATTCACAAGAGACCCAGTACTTC. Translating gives CASSLDYSQETQYF.

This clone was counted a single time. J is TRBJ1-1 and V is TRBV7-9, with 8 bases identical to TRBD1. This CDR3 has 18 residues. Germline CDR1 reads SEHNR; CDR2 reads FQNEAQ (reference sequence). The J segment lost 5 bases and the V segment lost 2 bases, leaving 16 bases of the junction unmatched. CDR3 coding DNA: TGTGCCAGCAGCTTATTGGGTCCGGGCAGGGGGCGCGGAACTGAAGCTTTCTTT. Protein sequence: CASSLLGPGRGRGTEAFF.